These T cell receptor beta chains were read from a single sample in a study of PD-1 blockade in mismatch repair-deficient tumors. Profiling relied on immunoSEQ multiplex PCR, and the TCRdb table lists in-frame clones only, not all of them. The sample shows around 49,000 clones, over 75% of them seen only once. The material was PBMCs, obtained before pembrolizumab treatment. The receptors here all came from an adult with mismatch repair-deficient cancer. Each CDR3 is given with its conserved first and last residue. The D gene is left open where the match is weak. The size of a clone is reported for some rows only, either as once, few or many, or as a class for expanded clones.

clone size	CDR3 length	D gene	V gene	J gene	CDR3 DNA	CDR3 protein
few	12	NA	TRBV12-5	TRBJ2-7	TGTGCTAGTGGACGAGGGTCCTACGAGCAGTACTTC	CASGRGSYEQYF
NA	11	NA	TRBV7-8	TRBJ1-1	TGTGCCAGCAGCTTAAGGGATGAAGCTTTCTTT	CASSLRDEAFF
NA	13	NA	TRBV27	TRBJ1-1	TGTGCCAGCAGGCCCTGGGGGGGCACTGAAGCTTTCTTT	CASRPWGGTEAFF
NA	16	NA	TRBV19	TRBJ1-1	TGTGCCAGTAGGCCGAGGTCGGCCACGACTAACACTGAAGCTTTCTTT	CASRPRSATTNTEAFF
few	14	TRBD1	TRBV5-1	TRBJ1-1	TGCGCCAGCAGCCGGGACAGGCTGAACACTGAAGCTTTCTTT	CASSRDRLNTEAFF
NA	11	NA	TRBV6-1	TRBJ2-3	TGTGCCAGCACCCCGGCAGATACGCAGTATTTT	CASTPADTQYF
NA	14	NA	TRBV11-2	TRBJ2-1	TGTGCCAGCAGCTCCGTTGGGGGTCTGTCAGACCCGTTCTTC	CASSSVGGLSDPFF
NA	14	TRBD2	TRBV29-1	TRBJ2-1	TGCAGCGTTGGAGGAGGGAGGGGAGCGAATGAGCAGTTCTTC	CSVGGGRGANEQFF
NA	14	NA	TRBV29-1	TRBJ1-2	TGCAGCGTTGAAAAATTACGTTCTAACTATGGCTACACCTTC	CSVEKLRSNYGYTF
NA	14	NA	TRBV11-3	TRBJ2-5	TGTGCCAGCAGCCACAGAGGGGCCCAAGAGACCCAGTACTTC	CASSHRGAQETQYF
NA	15	TRBD2	TRBV9	TRBJ2-5	TGTGCCAGCAGCGGTAGCGGGAGGCCCCAGGAGACCCAGTACTTC	CASSGSGRPQETQYF
NA	16	NA	TRBV5-4	TRBJ1-3	TGTGCCAGCAGCTCGCCGACGGGGGACTCTGGAAACACCATATATTTT	CASSSPTGDSGNTIYF
NA	11	NA	TRBV20-1	TRBJ2-7	TGCAGTGCGGCAGTTGGACACGAGCAGTACTTC	CSAAVGHEQYF
NA	16	NA	TRBV30	TRBJ1-4	TGTGCCTGGAGTGTTGTAGTTGGACAGCTCAATGAAAAACTGTTTTTT	CAWSVVVGQLNEKLFF